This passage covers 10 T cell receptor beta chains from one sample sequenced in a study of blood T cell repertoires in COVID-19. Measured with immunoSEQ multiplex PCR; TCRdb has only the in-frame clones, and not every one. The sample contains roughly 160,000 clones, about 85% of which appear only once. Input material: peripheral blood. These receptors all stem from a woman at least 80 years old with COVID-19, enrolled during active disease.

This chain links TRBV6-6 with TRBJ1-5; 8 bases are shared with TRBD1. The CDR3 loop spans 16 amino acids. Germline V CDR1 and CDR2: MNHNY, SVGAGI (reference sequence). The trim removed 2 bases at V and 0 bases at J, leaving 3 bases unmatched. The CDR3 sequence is CASSYRDRNSNQPQHF. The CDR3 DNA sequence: TGTGCCAGCAGTTACCGGGACAGGAATAGCAATCAGCCCCAGCATTTT.

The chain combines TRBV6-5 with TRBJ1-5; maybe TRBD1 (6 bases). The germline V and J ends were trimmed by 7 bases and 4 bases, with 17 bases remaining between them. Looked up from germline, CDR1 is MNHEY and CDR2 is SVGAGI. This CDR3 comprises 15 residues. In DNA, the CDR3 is TGTGCCAGCACCACAAGTACAGGGATAAATCAGCCCCAGCATTTT. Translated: CASTTSTGINQPQHF.

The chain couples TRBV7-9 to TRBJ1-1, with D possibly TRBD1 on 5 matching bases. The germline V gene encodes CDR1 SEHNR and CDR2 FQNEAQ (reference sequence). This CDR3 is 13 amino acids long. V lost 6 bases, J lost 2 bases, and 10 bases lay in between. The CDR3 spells CASRDTVNTEAFF. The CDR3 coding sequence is TGTGCCAGCAGGGACACGGTCAACACTGAAGCTTTCTTT.

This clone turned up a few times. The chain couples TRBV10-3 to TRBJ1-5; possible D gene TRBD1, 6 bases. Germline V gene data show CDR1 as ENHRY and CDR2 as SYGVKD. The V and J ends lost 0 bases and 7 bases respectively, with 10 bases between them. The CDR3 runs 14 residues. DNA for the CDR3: TGTGCCATCAGTGAGTCACAGGGTAAACAGCCCCAGCATTTT. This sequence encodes CAISESQGKQPQHF.

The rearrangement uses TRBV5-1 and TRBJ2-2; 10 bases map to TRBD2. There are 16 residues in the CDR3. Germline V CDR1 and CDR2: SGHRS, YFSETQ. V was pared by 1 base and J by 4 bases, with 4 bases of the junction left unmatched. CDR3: CASSLYASGGTGELFF. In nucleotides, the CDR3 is TGCGCCAGCAGCTTGTATGCTAGCGGGGGCACCGGGGAGCTGTTTTTT. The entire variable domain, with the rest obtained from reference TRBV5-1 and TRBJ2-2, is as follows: KAGVTQTPRYLIKTRGQQVTLSCSPISGHRSVSWYQQTPGQGLQFLFEYFSETQRNKGNFPGRFSGRQFSNSRSEMNVSTLELGDSALYLCASSLYASGGTGELFFGEGSRLTVL.

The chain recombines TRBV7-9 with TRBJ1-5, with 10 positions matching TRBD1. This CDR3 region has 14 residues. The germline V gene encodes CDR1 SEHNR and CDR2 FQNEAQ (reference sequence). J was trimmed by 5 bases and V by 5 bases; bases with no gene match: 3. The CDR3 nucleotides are TGTGCCAGCAGCCAGACAGGGGGCGATCAGCCCCAGCATTTT. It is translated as CASSQTGGDQPQHF.

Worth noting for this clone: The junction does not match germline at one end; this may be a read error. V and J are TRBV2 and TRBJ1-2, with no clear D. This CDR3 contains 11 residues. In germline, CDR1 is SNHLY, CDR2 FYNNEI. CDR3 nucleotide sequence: TGTGCCGGCAAGTATTACTACGGCTACACCTTC. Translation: CAGKYYYGYTF.

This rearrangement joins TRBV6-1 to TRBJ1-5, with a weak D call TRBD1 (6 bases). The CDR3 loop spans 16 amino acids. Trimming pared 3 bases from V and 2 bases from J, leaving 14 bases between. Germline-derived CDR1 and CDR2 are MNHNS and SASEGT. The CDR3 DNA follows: TGTGCCAGCAGTGATCTGCAGGGGCTCGGCAATCAGCCCCAGCATTTT. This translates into CASSDLQGLGNQPQHF.

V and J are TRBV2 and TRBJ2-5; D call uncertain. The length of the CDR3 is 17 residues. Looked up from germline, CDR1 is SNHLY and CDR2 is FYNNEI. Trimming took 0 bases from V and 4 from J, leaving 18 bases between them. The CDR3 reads CASSEAFQAAYLETQYF. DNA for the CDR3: TGTGCCAGCAGTGAAGCGTTTCAGGCAGCTTATCTAGAGACCCAGTACTTC.

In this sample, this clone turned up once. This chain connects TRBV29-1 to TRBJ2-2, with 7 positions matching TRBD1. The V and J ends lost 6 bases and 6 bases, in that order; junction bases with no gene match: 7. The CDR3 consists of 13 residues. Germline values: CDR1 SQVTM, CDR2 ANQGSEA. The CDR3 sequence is CSVEGQGAGELFF. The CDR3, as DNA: TGCAGCGTAGAGGGGCAGGGGGCCGGGGAGCTGTTTTTT.